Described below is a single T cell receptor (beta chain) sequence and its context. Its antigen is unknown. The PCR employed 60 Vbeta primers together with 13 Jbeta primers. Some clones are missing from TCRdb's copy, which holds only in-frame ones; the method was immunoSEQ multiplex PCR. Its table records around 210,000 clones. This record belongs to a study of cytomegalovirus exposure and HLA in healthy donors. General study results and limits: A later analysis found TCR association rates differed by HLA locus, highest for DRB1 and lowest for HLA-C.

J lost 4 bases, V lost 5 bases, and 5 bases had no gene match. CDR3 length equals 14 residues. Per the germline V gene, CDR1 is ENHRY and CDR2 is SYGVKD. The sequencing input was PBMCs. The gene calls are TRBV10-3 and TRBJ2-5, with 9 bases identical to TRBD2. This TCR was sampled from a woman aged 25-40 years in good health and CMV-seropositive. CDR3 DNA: TGTGCCATCAGTCCGGGGCGGGGGGGAGAGACCCAGTACTTC. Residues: CAISPGRGGETQYF.